The 11 T cell receptor beta chains reported below all come from one sample, sequenced in a study of beta chain features in type 1 diabetes. Study outcomes and limitations: Within each of all four CD4+ subsets, Type 1 diabetes patients had TCRB CDR3s that were moderately but significantly shorter.

These TCRs' antigens remain unknown. All of the isolated RNA was reverse transcribed, so expressed TCRB transcripts were sequenced. Only in-frame clones appear in the TCRdb table, and some are missing; sequencing was by immunoSEQ multiplex PCR. Found here are approximately 730,000 clones, about an eighth of them singletons; the top ten hold approximately 0.022%. What was sequenced was naive CD4+ T cells from blood. These receptors all come from a man aged 18 to 30 with type 1 diabetes.

The rearrangement links TRBV29-1 to TRBJ1-4; 10 bases align to TRBD1. Per the germline V gene, CDR1 is SQVTM and CDR2 is ANQGSEA. V lost 7 bases and J lost 0; bases outside the gene matches: 2. This CDR3 spans 14 amino acids. Here the CDR3 reads CSGGQGPTNEKLFF. The CDR3 coding sequence is TGCAGCGGGGGACAGGGGCCAACTAATGAAAAACTGTTTTTT.

This CDR3 is CASSSVIRNTEAFF. The CDR3 coding sequence is TGTGCCAGCAGCTCAGTTATACGGAACACTGAAGCTTTCTTT. V gene TRBV5-6 combines with J gene TRBJ1-1, with D unclear. Germline V gene lookup returns CDR1 SGHDT and CDR2 YYEEEE. V was pared by 3 bases and J by 1 base, with 10 bases between. The CDR3 runs 14 residues.

This clone occurred a few times. The CDR3 bases are TGTGCCAGCAGCGTAGGTTCGAGGGACAGTCAGTACGAGCAGTACTTC. This gives the protein CASSVGSRDSQYEQYF. The V and J genes are TRBV9 and TRBJ2-7, with TRBD1 identical over 7 bases. The CDR3 is 16 amino acids. J gave up 4 bases and V 0 bases, and 10 bases lay outside the gene matches. Germline CDR1 SGDLS, CDR2 YYNGEE.

A few counts support this clone. DNA for the CDR3: TGCGCCAGCAGCGGCGGGGGGGCCGGCGAGACCCAGTACTTC. Encoded protein: CASSGGGAGETQYF. The chain combines TRBV5-1 with TRBJ2-5; 9 nucleotides match TRBD2. V lost 4 bases, J lost 5 bases, and 6 bases stayed unmatched. CDR1 SGHRS and CDR2 YFSETQ come from the germline V gene. The CDR3 has 14 amino acids. Complete variable domain (other parts from reference TRBV5-1 and TRBJ2-5): KAGVTQTPRYLIKTRGQQVTLSCSPISGHRSVSWYQQTPGQGLQFLFEYFSETQRNKGNFPGRFSGRQFSNSRSEMNVSTLELGDSALYLCASSGGGAGETQYFGPGTRLLVL.

This clone turned up a few times. The V and J genes are TRBV14 and TRBJ2-1; 8 bases map to TRBD2. There are 16 residues in the CDR3. V shed 0 bases and J 6 bases; nucleotides not matched to a gene: 7. Germline assignment: CDR1 SGHDN and CDR2 FVKESK. CDR3 protein: CASSQDPRAGANEQFF. CDR3 coding DNA: TGTGCCAGCAGCCAAGACCCCCGAGCGGGGGCCAATGAGCAGTTCTTC.

There are a few counts of this clone. The chain recombines TRBV18 with TRBJ2-7, with 9 positions matching TRBD1. V lost 3 bases and J lost 6; bases outside the gene matches: 6. Germline CDR1 and CDR2: KGHSH and LQKENI. This CDR3 is 14 amino acids long. This CDR3 is CASSPLSDRGEQYF. The CDR3 DNA sequence: TGTGCCAGCTCACCGCTTTCGGACAGGGGCGAGCAGTACTTC.

A word on this clone: A read error may account for a junction end that differs from germline. The chain joins TRBV30 to TRBJ1-1; D is unclear. Germline CDR1 and CDR2: GTSNPN and SVGIG (reference sequence). The CDR3 length is 11 residues. The CDR3 DNA reads TGTGCCCGGAGGGCCAACACTGAAGCTTTCTTT. This encodes CARRANTEAFF. Combining the CDR3 with reference TRBV30 and TRBJ1-1 gives the whole variable domain SQTIHQWPATLVQPVGSPLSLECTVEGTSNPNLYWYRQAAGRGLQLLFYSVGIGQISSEVPQNLSASRPQDRQFILSSKKLLLSDSGFYLCARRANTEAFFGQGTRLTVV.

This clone showed up just a few times. The genes are TRBV4-1 and TRBJ2-3; TRBD2 matches at 10 bases. The germline CDR1 and CDR2 sequences are MGHRA and YSYEKL. The CDR3 extends over 16 amino acids. J gave up 0 bases and V 4 bases, and 4 bases lay outside the gene matches. The CDR3 DNA is TGCGCCAGCAGCCTCCTGGGACTAGCGAGCACAGATACGCAGTATTTT. Translated: CASSLLGLASTDTQYF.

Points on this clone: This sample also contains other DNA sequences that code for the same CDR3. The V call is TRBV30, the J call TRBJ1-2, with D uncertain. V was pared by 0 bases and J by 4 bases, with 6 bases between. Germline CDR1 reads GTSNPN; CDR2 reads SVGIG (reference sequence). The CDR3 is 12 residues long. CDR3 nucleotide sequence: TGTGCCTGGAGTGTACATAGCTATGGCTACACCTTC. Its translation: CAWSVHSYGYTF.

J is TRBJ2-2 and V is TRBV6-4, with D perhaps matching TRBD1 or TRBD2 (6 bases each). The V and J ends lost 6 bases and 4 bases respectively, with 15 bases between them. This CDR3 is built from 15 residues. Germline V CDR1 and CDR2: MRHNA, SNTAGT. This CDR3 is CASSLEGGTTGELFF. The CDR3 nucleotides are TGTGCCAGCAGCCTTGAGGGGGGCACCACCGGGGAGCTGTTTTTT.

This clone has more than one count but fewer than ten. The rearrangement uses TRBV10-3 and TRBJ2-5; D might be TRBD1 (5 bases). The CDR3 loop spans 16 amino acids. Germline V gives CDR1 ENHRY, CDR2 SYGVKD. Trimming removed 4 bases at V and 0 bases at J, with 15 bases between. The CDR3 spells CAISGGDSTDQETQYF. The DNA of the CDR3 is TGTGCCATCAGTGGTGGCGACAGCACCGACCAAGAGACCCAGTACTTC.